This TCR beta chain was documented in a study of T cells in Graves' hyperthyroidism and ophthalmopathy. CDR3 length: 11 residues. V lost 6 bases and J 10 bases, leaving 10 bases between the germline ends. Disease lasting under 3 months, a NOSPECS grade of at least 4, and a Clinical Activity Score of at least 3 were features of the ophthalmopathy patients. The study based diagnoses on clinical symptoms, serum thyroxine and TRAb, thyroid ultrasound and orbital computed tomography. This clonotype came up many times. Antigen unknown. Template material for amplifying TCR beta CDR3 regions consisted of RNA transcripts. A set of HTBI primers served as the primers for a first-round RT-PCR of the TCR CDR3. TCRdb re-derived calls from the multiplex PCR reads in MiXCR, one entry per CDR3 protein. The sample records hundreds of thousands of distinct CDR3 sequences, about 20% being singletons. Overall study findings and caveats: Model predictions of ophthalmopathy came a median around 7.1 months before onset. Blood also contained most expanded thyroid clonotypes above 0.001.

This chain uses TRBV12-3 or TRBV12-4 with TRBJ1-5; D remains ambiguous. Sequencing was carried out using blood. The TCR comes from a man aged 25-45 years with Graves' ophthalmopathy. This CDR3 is CASSDGVPQHF. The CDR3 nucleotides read TGTGCCAGCAGCGACGGAGTACCCCAGCATTTT.